What follows are 12 T cell receptor beta chains derived from one specimen sequenced in a study of response to subunit inactivated influenza vaccine. Using its own MiXCR run on the RT-PCR reads, TCRdb lists one record per CDR3 protein. The top ten hold less than 4% of the sample, which has about 500,000 distinct CDR3 sequences, approximately 15% seen once. The sequenced sample was CD4+ T cells sorted from PBMCs, obtained about 23 months after vaccination. Receptors were obtained from a man aged 50-75 years who received an inactivated influenza vaccine.

The V gene is TRBV5-1, the J gene TRBJ2-7, with 10 bases fitting TRBD1. CDR3 length equals 16 residues. Germline-derived CDR1 and CDR2 are SGHRS and YFSETQ. V lost 4 bases to trimming and J lost 0 bases; unmatched junction nucleotides: 7. The CDR3 coding sequence is TGCGCCAGCAGCCTAGGACAGGGGGGAAGCTCCTACGAGCAGTACTTC. Encoded protein: CASSLGQGGSSYEQYF.

The chain recombines TRBV28 with TRBJ1-1; 8 bases agree with TRBD1. CDR1 is MDHEN and CDR2 is SYDVKM in the germline V gene. After removal of 1 base from V and 0 bases from J, the junction contained 7 bases not matched to a gene. The length of the CDR3 is 17 residues. The chain's CDR3 is CASSLLGRGRMNTEAFF. In DNA, the CDR3 is TGTGCCAGCAGTTTATTGGGCAGGGGGCGTATGAACACTGAAGCTTTCTTT.

Ten or more counts support this clonotype. This rearrangement joins TRBV20-1 to TRBJ2-1; TRBD2 matches 10 bases. The CDR3 runs to 16 residues. The V and J ends lost 5 bases and 6 bases, in that order; junction bases with no gene match: 13. Germline V gives CDR1 DFQATT, CDR2 SNEGSKA (reference sequence). The CDR3, as DNA: TGCAGTGCTGCTGAGCGGGGGGGACTGCAGTCCAATGAGCAGTTCTTC. Protein product: CSAAERGGLQSNEQFF.

The table lists this clonotype with many counts. J is TRBJ2-7 and V is TRBV2; 13 bases are a match to TRBD2. After removal of 6 bases from V and 2 bases from J, the junction contained 1 base not matched to a gene. The CDR3 has 14 residues. The germline V gene encodes CDR1 SNHLY and CDR2 FYNNEI. CDR3: CASRGTSGTYEQYF. DNA for the CDR3: TGTGCCAGCAGGGGGACTAGCGGGACCTACGAGCAGTACTTC.

The rearrangement uses TRBV20-1 and TRBJ2-1; 8 nucleotides match TRBD2. The V segment lost 5 bases and the J segment 5 bases; nucleotides outside the gene matches: 8. The length of the CDR3 is 14 residues. Germline V gene data show CDR1 as DFQATT and CDR2 as SNEGSKA (reference sequence). CDR3 protein: CSAPVAGRNNEQFF. Here the CDR3 DNA reads TGCAGTGCTCCTGTAGCGGGGCGAAACAATGAGCAGTTCTTC.

J is TRBJ2-1 and V is TRBV5-4; 12 nucleotides line up with TRBD2. The CDR3 spans 16 residues. Losses at the gene ends were 2 bases for V and 6 bases for J; bases not matched to a gene: 6. Looked up from germline, CDR1 is SGHNT and CDR2 is YYREEE (reference sequence). CDR3 residues: CASSFPSGGAINEQFF. The CDR3 region has the DNA TGTGCCAGCAGCTTTCCTAGCGGGGGGGCAATCAATGAGCAGTTCTTC.

Turning to this clonotype: A single base separates this from a much larger clone, so it may be a read error. The rearrangement joins TRBV5-6 to TRBJ2-5; D unclear. Germline assignment: CDR1 SGHDT and CDR2 YYEEEE. V lost 3 bases, J lost 0 bases, and 6 bases lay in between. CDR3 length: 13 residues. The CDR3 sequence is CASSWNNQETQYF. DNA for the CDR3: TGTGCCAGCAGCTGGAACAACCAAGAGACCCAGTACTTC.

This clonotype was counted once. V is TRBV28 and J is TRBJ2-5; D not certain. The CDR3 consists of 16 residues. Looked up from germline, CDR1 is MDHEN and CDR2 is SYDVKM. V gave up 2 bases and J gave up 4 bases, with 17 bases separating them. The CDR3 sequence is CASSLAPAGSLETQYF. For the CDR3, the DNA is TGTGCCAGCAGTTTAGCTCCAGCCGGATCCCTAGAGACCCAGTACTTC.

This clonotype was seen a few times. The chain uses TRBV10-3 and TRBJ1-5, with 8 bases that match TRBD1. This CDR3 spans 15 amino acids. Germline V gene data show CDR1 as ENHRY and CDR2 as SYGVKD. With V trimmed by 0 bases and J by 7 bases, 5 bases remained unmatched. CDR3 region: CAISESGQGWQPQHF. The CDR3 DNA reads TGTGCCATCAGTGAGTCTGGACAGGGCTGGCAGCCCCAGCATTTT.

This clonotype has more than one count but fewer than ten. The chain joins TRBV6-2 or TRBV6-3 to TRBJ2-2, with TRBD2 identical over 7 bases. V dropped 4 bases and J dropped 7; count of bases not matched to a gene: 6. Germline CDR1 is MNHEY and CDR2 is SVGEGT. The CDR3 loop spans 14 amino acids. CDR3 region: CASSSLTSRGELFF. The DNA for the CDR3 is TGTGCCAGCAGTTCTTTGACTAGCCGCGGGGAGCTGTTTTTT.

This clonotype has more than one count but fewer than ten. This chain connects TRBV4-3 to TRBJ2-7; D is uncertain. Looked up from germline, CDR1 is LGHNA and CDR2 is YSLEER. The CDR3 length is 15 residues. Trimming removed 0 bases at V and 0 bases at J, with 9 bases between. CDR3 in amino acids: CASSQEVGYSYEQYF. In DNA form, the CDR3 reads TGCGCCAGCAGCCAAGAGGTTGGTTACTCCTACGAGCAGTACTTC.

The chain has TRBV5-8 and TRBJ2-2; no definite D call. V lost 0 bases and J lost 5, with 11 bases in between. CDR1 is SGHTS, CDR2 YDEGEE, per germline. The CDR3 is 15 residues long. The CDR3 region has the DNA TGTGCCAGCAGCTTGGCCAACACACAAACCGGGGAGCTGTTTTTT. It is translated as CASSLANTQTGELFF.